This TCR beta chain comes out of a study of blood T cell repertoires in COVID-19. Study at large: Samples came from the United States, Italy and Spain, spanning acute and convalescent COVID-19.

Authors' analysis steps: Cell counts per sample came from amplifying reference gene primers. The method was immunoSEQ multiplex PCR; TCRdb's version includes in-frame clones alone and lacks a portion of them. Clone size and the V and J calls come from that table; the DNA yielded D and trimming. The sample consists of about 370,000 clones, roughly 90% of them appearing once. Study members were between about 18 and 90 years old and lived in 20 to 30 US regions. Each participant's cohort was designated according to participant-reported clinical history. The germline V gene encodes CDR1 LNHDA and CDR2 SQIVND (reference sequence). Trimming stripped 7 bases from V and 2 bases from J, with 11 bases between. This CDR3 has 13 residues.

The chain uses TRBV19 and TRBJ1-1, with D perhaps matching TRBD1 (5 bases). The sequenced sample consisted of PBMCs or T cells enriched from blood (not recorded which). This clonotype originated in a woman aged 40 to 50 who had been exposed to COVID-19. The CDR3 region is CASTRQGNTEAFF. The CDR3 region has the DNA TGTGCCAGTACAAGGCAGGGTAACACTGAAGCTTTCTTT. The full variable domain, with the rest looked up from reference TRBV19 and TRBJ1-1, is DGGITQSPKYLFRKEGQNVTLSCEQNLNHDAMYWYRQDPGQGLRLIYYSQIVNDFQKGDIAEGYSVSREKKESFPLTVTSAQKNPTAFYLCASTRQGNTEAFFGQGTRLTVV.